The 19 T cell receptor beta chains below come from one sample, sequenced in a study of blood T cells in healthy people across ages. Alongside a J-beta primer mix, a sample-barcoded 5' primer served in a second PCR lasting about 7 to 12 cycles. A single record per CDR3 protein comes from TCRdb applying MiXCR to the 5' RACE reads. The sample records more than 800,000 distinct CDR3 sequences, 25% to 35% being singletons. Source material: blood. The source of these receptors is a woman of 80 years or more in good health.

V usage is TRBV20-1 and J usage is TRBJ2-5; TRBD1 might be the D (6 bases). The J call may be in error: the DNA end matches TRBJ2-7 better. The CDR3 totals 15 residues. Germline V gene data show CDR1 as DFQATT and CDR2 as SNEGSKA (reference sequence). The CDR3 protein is CSARGVGQTTYEQYF. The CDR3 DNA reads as TGCAGTGCTAGGGGGGTCGGACAGACCACCTACGAGCAGTACTTC.

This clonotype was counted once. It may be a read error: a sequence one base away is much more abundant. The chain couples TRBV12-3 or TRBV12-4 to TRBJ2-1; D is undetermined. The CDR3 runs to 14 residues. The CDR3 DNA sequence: TGTGCCAGCCAAGGAAGAACTACCTACAATGAGCGGTTCTTC. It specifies CASQGRTTYNERFF.

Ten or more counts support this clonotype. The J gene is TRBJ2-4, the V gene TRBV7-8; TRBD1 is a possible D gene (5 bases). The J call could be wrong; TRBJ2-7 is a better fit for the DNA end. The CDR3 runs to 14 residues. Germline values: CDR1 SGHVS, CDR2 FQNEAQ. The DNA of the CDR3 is TGTGCCAGCAGCTTGGCCGATCCTAGGGGCGAGCAGTACTTC. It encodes CASSLADPRGEQYF.

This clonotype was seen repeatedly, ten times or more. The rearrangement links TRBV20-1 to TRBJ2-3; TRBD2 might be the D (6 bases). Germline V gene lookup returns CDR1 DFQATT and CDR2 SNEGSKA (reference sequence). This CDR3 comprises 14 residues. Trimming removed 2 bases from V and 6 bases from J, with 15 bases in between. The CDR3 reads CSARPGTFSDTQYF. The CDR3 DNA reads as TGCAGTGCTAGACCCGGGACTTTTTCTGATACGCAGTATTTT.

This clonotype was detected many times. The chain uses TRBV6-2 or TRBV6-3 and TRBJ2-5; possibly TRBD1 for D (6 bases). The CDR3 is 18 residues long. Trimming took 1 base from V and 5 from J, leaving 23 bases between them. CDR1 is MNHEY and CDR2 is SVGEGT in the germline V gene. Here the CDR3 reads CASSYYGDTYISRETQYF. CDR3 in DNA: TGTGCCAGCAGTTACTATGGGGACACCTATATCTCCCGGGAGACCCAGTACTTC.

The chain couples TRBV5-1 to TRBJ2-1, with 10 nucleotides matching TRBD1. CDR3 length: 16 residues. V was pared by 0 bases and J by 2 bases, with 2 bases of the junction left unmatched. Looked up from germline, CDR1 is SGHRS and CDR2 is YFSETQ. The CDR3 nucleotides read TGCGCCAGCAGCTTGGTCGGGACAGGGGCCTACAATGAGCAGTTCTTC. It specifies CASSLVGTGAYNEQFF.

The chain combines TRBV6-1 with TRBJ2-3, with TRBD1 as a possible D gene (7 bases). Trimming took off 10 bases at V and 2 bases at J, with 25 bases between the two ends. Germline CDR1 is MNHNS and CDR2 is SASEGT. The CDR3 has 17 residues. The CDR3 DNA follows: TGTGCCACCCAAACGAATGGACAGGCGGGGAACACAGATACGCAGTATTTT. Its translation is CATQTNGQAGNTDTQYF.

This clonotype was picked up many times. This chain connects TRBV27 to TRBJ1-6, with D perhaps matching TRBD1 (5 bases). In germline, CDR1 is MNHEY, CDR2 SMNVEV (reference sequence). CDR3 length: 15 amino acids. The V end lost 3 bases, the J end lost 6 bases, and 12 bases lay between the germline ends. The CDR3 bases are TGTGCCAGCAGTTTTAGACAGACGAGTAATTCACCCCTCCACTTT. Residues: CASSFRQTSNSPLHF.

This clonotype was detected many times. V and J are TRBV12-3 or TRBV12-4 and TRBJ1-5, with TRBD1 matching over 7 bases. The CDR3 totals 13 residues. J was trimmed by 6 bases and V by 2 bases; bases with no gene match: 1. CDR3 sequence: CASSLTGAQPQHF. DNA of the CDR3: TGTGCCAGCAGTTTAACAGGGGCTCAGCCCCAGCATTTT.

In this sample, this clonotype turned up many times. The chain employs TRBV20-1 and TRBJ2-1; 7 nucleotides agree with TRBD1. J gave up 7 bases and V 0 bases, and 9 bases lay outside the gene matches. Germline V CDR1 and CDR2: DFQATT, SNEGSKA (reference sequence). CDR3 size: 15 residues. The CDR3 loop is CSAREPGQKRNEQFF. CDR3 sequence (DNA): TGCAGTGCTAGAGAGCCGGGACAGAAGAGAAATGAGCAGTTCTTC.

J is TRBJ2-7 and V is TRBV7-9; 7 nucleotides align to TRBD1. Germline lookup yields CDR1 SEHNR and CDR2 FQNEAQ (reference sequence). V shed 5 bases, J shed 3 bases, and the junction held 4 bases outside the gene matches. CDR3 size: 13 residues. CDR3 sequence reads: CASSRGTVYEQYV. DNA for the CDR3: TGTGCCAGCAGCCGAGGGACAGTCTACGAGCAGTACGTC.

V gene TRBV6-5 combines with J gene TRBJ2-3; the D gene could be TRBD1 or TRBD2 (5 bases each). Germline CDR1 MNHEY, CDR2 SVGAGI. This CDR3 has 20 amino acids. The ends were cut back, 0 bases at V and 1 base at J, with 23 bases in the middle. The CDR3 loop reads CASSYSMVDGAQMRTDTQYF. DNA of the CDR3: TGTGCCAGCAGTTACTCGATGGTCGACGGGGCCCAAATGCGCACAGATACGCAGTATTTT.

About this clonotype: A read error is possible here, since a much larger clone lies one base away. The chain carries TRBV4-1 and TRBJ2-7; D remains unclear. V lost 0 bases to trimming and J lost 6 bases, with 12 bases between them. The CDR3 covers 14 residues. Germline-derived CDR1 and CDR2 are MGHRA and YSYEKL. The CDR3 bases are TGCGCCAGCAGCCAAGAGGCTAGGGTCTGCGAGCAGTACTTC. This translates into CASSQEARVCEQYF.

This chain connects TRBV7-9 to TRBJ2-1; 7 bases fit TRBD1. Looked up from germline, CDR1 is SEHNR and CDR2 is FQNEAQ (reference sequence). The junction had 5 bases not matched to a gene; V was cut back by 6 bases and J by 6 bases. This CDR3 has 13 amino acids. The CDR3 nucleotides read TGTGCCAGCAGACCTGACAGGGCCAATGAGCAGTTCTTC. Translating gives CASRPDRANEQFF. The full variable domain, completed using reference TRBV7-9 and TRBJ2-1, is DTGVSQNPRHKITKRGQNVTFRCDPISEHNRLYWYRQTLGQGPEFLTYFQNEAQLEKSRLLSDRFSAERPKGSFSTLEIQRTEQGDSAMYLCASRPDRANEQFFGPGTRLTVL.

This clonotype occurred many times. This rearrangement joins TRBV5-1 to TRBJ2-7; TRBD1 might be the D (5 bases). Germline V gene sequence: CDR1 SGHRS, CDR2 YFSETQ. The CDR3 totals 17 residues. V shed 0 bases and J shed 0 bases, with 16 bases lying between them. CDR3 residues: CASSLDIRTRSSYEQYF. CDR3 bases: TGCGCCAGCAGCTTGGATATCAGGACAAGGAGCTCCTACGAGCAGTACTTC. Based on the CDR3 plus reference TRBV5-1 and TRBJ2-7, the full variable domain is KAGVTQTPRYLIKTRGQQVTLSCSPISGHRSVSWYQQTPGQGLQFLFEYFSETQRNKGNFPGRFSGRQFSNSRSEMNVSTLELGDSALYLCASSLDIRTRSSYEQYFGPGTRLTVT.

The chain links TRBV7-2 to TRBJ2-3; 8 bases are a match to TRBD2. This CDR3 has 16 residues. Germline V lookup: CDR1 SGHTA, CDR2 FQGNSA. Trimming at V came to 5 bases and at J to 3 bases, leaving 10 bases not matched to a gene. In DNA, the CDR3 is TGTGCCAGCAGCCCCGGGGGCCGGGGGGGAACAGATACGCAGTATTTT. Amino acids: CASSPGGRGGTDTQYF.

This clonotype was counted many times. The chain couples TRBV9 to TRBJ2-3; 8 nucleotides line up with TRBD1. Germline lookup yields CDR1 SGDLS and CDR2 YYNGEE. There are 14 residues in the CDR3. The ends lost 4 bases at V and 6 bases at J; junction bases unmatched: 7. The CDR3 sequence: CASSRQGKSDTQYF. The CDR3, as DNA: TGTGCCAGCAGCCGACAGGGGAAGTCCGATACGCAGTATTTT. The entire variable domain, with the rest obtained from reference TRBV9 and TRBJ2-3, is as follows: DSGVTQTPKHLITATGQRVTLRCSPRSGDLSVYWYQQSLDQGLQFLIQYYNGEERAKGNILERFSAQQFPDLHSELNLSSLELGDSALYFCASSRQGKSDTQYFGPGTRLTVL.

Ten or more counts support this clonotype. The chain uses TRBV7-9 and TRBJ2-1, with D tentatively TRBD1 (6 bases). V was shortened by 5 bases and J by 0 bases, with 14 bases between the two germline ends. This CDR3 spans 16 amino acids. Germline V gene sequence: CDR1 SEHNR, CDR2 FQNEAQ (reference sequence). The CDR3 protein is CASSITGTSSYNEQFF. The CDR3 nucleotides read TGTGCCAGCAGCATTACCGGGACATCCTCCTACAATGAGCAGTTCTTC.

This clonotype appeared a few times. CDR3 in DNA: TGTGCCAGCAGGGCTGGGACAGGGTATCAGCCCCAGCATTTT. It encodes CASRAGTGYQPQHF. The J gene is TRBJ1-5, the V gene TRBV12-3 or TRBV12-4; 9 bases line up with TRBD1. The trim removed 6 bases at V and 5 bases at J, leaving 5 bases unmatched. CDR3 length: 14 residues.